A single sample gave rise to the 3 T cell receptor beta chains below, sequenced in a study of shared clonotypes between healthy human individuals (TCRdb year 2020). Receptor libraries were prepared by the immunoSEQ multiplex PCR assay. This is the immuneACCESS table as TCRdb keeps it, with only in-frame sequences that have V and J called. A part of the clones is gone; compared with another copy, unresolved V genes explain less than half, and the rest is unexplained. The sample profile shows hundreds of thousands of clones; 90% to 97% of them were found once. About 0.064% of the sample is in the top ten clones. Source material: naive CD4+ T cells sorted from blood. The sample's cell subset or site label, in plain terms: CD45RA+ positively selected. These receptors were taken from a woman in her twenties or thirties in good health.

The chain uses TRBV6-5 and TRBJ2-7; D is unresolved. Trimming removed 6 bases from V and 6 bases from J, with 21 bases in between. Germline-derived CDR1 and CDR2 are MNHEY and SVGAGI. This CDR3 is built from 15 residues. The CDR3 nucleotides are TGTGCCAGCAGCCCCTCTCCCACTGTGGAGCGCGAGCAGTACTTC. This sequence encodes CASSPSPTVEREQYF.

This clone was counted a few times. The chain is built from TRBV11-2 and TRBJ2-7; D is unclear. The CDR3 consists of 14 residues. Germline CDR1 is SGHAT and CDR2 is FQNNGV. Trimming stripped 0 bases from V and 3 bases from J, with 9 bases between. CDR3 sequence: CASSLEPEIYEQYF. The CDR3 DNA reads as TGTGCCAGCAGCTTAGAGCCTGAGATCTACGAGCAGTACTTC.

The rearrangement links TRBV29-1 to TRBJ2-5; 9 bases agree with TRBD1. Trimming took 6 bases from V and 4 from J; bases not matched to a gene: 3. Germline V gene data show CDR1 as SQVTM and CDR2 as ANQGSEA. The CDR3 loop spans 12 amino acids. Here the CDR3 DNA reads TGCAGCGTGGCGACAGGGGGAGAGACCCAGTACTTC. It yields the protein CSVATGGETQYF.